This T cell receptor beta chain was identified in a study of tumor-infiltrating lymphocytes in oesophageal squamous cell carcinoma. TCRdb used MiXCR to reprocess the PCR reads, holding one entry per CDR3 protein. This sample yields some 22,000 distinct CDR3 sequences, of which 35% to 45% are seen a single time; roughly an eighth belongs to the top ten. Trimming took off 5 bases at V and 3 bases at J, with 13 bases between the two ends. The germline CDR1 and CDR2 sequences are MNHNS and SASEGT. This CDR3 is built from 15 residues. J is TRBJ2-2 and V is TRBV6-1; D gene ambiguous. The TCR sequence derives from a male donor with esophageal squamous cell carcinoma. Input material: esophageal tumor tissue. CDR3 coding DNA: TGTGCCAGCAGTTACGCGCTGACCTACACCGGGGAGCTGTTTTTT. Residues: CASSYALTYTGELFF.